These T cell receptor beta chains were read from a single sample in a study of regulatory T cells in long-lasting Graves disease. In TCRdb, the multiplex PCR reads were re-called with MiXCR into one record per CDR3 protein. The data contain about 530,000 distinct CDR3 sequences, more than 15% of them singletons. This same sample was also part of a study on T cells in Graves' hyperthyroidism and ophthalmopathy.

This material consisted of peripheral blood mononuclear cells (PBMCs), taken at new diagnosis, from a patient treated with antithyroid drugs. These receptors all come from a woman aged 40 to 65 with Graves disease. The CDR3 runs from the conserved cysteine through the conserved F or W. A D gene is named only where the DNA matches it firmly. Some rows have no size entry. The others give once, few or many, or a class for an expanded clone.

D gene: -; V gene: TRBV7-9; clone size: many; J gene: TRBJ1-2; CDR3 protein: CASSYGEGNYGYTF; CDR3 DNA: TGTGCCAGCAGCTACGGGGAGGGGAACTATGGCTACACCTTC
D gene: -; V gene: TRBV6-6; clone size: many; J gene: TRBJ1-1; CDR3 protein: CASSYSSQDEAFF; CDR3 DNA: TGTGCCAGCAGTTACTCGAGCCAGGATGAAGCTTTCTTT
D gene: -; V gene: TRBV11-2; clone size: few; J gene: TRBJ2-2; CDR3 protein: CASSLGYSTGELFF; CDR3 DNA: TGTGCCAGCAGCCTCGGGTACAGCACCGGGGAGCTGTTTTTT
D gene: -; V gene: TRBV19; clone size: once; J gene: TRBJ2-1; CDR3 protein: CASSIGQRPREQFF; CDR3 DNA: TGTGCCAGTAGTATTGGGCAGCGGCCCCGTGAGCAGTTCTTC
D gene: -; V gene: TRBV11-1; clone size: many; J gene: TRBJ2-1; CDR3 protein: CASSSRTPGDSYNEQFF; CDR3 DNA: TGTGCCAGCAGCTCGAGAACACCTGGCGACTCCTACAATGAGCAGTTCTTC
D gene: TRBD2; V gene: TRBV6-9; clone size: many; J gene: TRBJ2-7; CDR3 protein: CASSSSGESYEQYF; CDR3 DNA: TGTGCCAGCAGTTCAAGCGGGGAGTCCTACGAGCAGTACTTC
D gene: -; V gene: TRBV28; clone size: many; J gene: TRBJ1-1; CDR3 protein: CASRTMNTEAFF; CDR3 DNA: TGTGCCAGCAGGACTATGAACACTGAAGCTTTCTTT
D gene: TRBD1; V gene: TRBV5-6; clone size: few; J gene: TRBJ1-5; CDR3 protein: CASSRRDRGQRNQPQHF; CDR3 DNA: TGTGCCAGCAGTCGCCGGGACAGGGGGCAGCGCAATCAGCCCCAGCATTTT
D gene: -; V gene: TRBV20-1; clone size: many; J gene: TRBJ1-2; CDR3 protein: CSARGRHGYTF; CDR3 DNA: TGCAGTGCTAGAGGGAGGCATGGCTACACCTTC
D gene: -; V gene: TRBV9; clone size: -; J gene: TRBJ2-2; CDR3 protein: CASRGGSVTGELFF; CDR3 DNA: TGTGCCAGCAGGGGAGGTTCGGTCACCGGGGAGCTGTTTTTT
D gene: -; V gene: TRBV2; clone size: few; J gene: TRBJ2-6; CDR3 protein: CASSDQGSGANVLTF; CDR3 DNA: TGTGCCAGCAGTGACCAGGGATCCGGGGCCAACGTCCTGACTTTC
D gene: TRBD1; V gene: TRBV12-3/TRBV12-4; clone size: -; J gene: TRBJ1-4; CDR3 protein: CASSSIQGAGEKLFF; CDR3 DNA: TGTGCCAGCAGTTCCATACAGGGGGCAGGCGAAAAACTGTTTTTT
D gene: -; V gene: TRBV6-2/TRBV6-3; clone size: many; J gene: TRBJ1-5; CDR3 protein: CASSYFPANSNQPQHF; CDR3 DNA: TGTGCCAGCAGTTACTTTCCAGCAAATAGCAATCAGCCCCAGCATTTT
D gene: -; V gene: TRBV10-3; clone size: -; J gene: TRBJ2-2; CDR3 protein: CAISDQVKNTGELFF; CDR3 DNA: TGTGCCATCAGTGATCAGGTCAAGAACACCGGGGAGCTGTTTTTT
D gene: TRBD1; V gene: TRBV6-5; clone size: -; J gene: TRBJ2-7; CDR3 protein: CASRRTGLYEQYF; CDR3 DNA: TGTGCCAGCAGAAGGACAGGGCTGTACGAGCAGTACTTC
D gene: TRBD2; V gene: TRBV30; clone size: many; J gene: TRBJ2-7; CDR3 protein: CAWSKNGGSYEQYF; CDR3 DNA: TGTGCCTGGAGTAAGAACGGGGGGTCCTACGAGCAGTACTTC
D gene: -; V gene: TRBV10-1; clone size: many; J gene: TRBJ1-1; CDR3 protein: CASRAGEGTEAFF; CDR3 DNA: TGCGCCAGCAGGGCAGGGGAAGGCACTGAAGCTTTCTTT
D gene: -; V gene: TRBV28; clone size: many; J gene: TRBJ2-7; CDR3 protein: CASRPTDFGYEQYF; CDR3 DNA: TGTGCCAGCAGGCCAACGGACTTTGGGTACGAGCAGTACTTC
D gene: -; V gene: TRBV3-1; clone size: many; J gene: TRBJ2-3; CDR3 protein: CASSPAESTDTQYF; CDR3 DNA: TGTGCCAGCAGCCCCGCGGAGAGCACAGATACGCAGTATTTT
D gene: TRBD1; V gene: TRBV6-1; clone size: many; J gene: TRBJ1-1; CDR3 protein: CASSHGQGTEAFF; CDR3 DNA: TGTGCCAGCAGTCACGGACAGGGTACTGAAGCTTTCTTT
D gene: TRBD1; V gene: TRBV29-1; clone size: few; J gene: TRBJ2-1; CDR3 protein: CSVGGQGYEQFF; CDR3 DNA: TGCAGCGTTGGGGGACAGGGCTATGAGCAGTTCTTC
D gene: -; V gene: TRBV3-1; clone size: many; J gene: TRBJ2-7; CDR3 protein: CASSQDRRYEQYF; CDR3 DNA: TGTGCCAGCAGCCAAGATAGAAGATACGAGCAGTACTTC
D gene: TRBD1; V gene: TRBV6-5; clone size: many; J gene: TRBJ1-6; CDR3 protein: CASSYSGTGVNSPLHF; CDR3 DNA: TGTGCCAGCAGTTACTCGGGGACAGGGGTCAATTCACCCCTCCACTTT
D gene: -; V gene: TRBV7-9; clone size: -; J gene: TRBJ1-1; CDR3 protein: CASSFRDIDTEAFF; CDR3 DNA: TGTGCCAGCAGCTTTCGGGATATCGACACTGAAGCTTTCTTT